These T cell receptor beta chains were read from a single sample in a study of blood T cell repertoires in COVID-19. Using immunoSEQ multiplex PCR, the repertoire was profiled, and TCRdb retains in-frame clones only, with some absent. The repertoire holds around 150,000 clones, with over 70% as singletons. The sample was PBMCs or T cells enriched from blood (not recorded which). These receptors were collected from a woman aged 55-75 years who had recovered from COVID-19. CDR3s include the opening cysteine and the closing phenylalanine or tryptophan. The D gene is left open where the match is weak. Not all rows give a size; the values are once, few, many and, for expanded clones, a class.

D gene	V gene	clone size	J gene	CDR3 protein	CDR3 DNA
NA	TRBV1	NA	TRBJ2-7	CTSSPGDEQYF	TGCACCAGCAGCCCTGGAGACGAGCAGTACTTC
TRBD1	TRBV29-1	few	TRBJ1-4	CSVENLRDRGGEKLFF	TGCAGCGTTGAAAACCTCCGAGACAGGGGGGGTGAAAAACTGTTTTTT
TRBD2	TRBV5-1	once	TRBJ2-1	CASSRSGGSYNEQFF	TGCGCCAGCAGCAGAAGCGGGGGATCCTACAATGAGCAGTTCTTC
TRBD1	TRBV4-2	NA	TRBJ1-4	CASSQDDRGLSGEKLFF	TGTGCCAGCAGCCAAGACGACAGGGGGCTCTCGGGTGAAAAACTGTTTTTT
TRBD1	TRBV5-8	NA	TRBJ2-7	CASSDPGQGYEQYF	TGTGCCAGCAGCGATCCGGGACAGGGTTACGAGCAGTACTTC
NA	TRBV7-2	NA	TRBJ2-5	CASSEGWETQYF	TGTGCCAGCAGCGAGGGATGGGAGACCCAGTACTTC
TRBD2	TRBV11-2	NA	TRBJ2-2	CASSLVAGSNTGELFF	TGTGCCAGCAGCTTAGTAGCGGGGAGCAACACCGGGGAGCTGTTTTTT
TRBD1	TRBV12-3/TRBV12-4	NA	TRBJ1-5	CASSWTGDQPQHF	TGTGCCAGCAGTTGGACAGGGGATCAGCCCCAGCATTTT
TRBD1	TRBV6-5	NA	TRBJ2-1	CASSWDSNEQFF	TGTGCCAGCAGTTGGGACAGCAATGAGCAGTTCTTC
TRBD1	TRBV18	NA	TRBJ2-2	CASSPLDRGTIGELFF	TGTGCCAGCTCACCGCTTGACAGGGGGACGATCGGGGAGCTGTTTTTT
TRBD2	TRBV11-2	NA	TRBJ2-1	CASSFTSGGTNEQFF	TGTGCCAGCAGCTTCACTAGCGGGGGAACTAATGAGCAGTTCTTC
NA	TRBV5-6	NA	TRBJ1-1	CASSLSQAGRNTEAFF	TGTGCCAGCAGCTTATCCCAGGCGGGAAGGAACACTGAAGCTTTCTTT
NA	TRBV5-1	NA	TRBJ1-1	CASSLGDILNTEAFF	TGCGCCAGCAGCTTGGGGGACATTTTGAACACTGAAGCTTTCTTT
TRBD2	TRBV5-1	NA	TRBJ2-1	CASSLATSVFPEQFF	TGCGCCAGCAGCTTGGCGACTAGCGTGTTCCCTGAGCAGTTCTTC
TRBD1	TRBV19	NA	TRBJ2-2	CASIPRQGGTGELFF	TGTGCCAGTATTCCAAGACAGGGTGGGACCGGGGAGCTGTTTTTT
NA	TRBV9	NA	TRBJ1-2	CASSVDSPGGGYTF	TGTGCCAGCAGCGTAGATTCCCCCGGTGGTGGCTACACCTTC
TRBD1	TRBV2	NA	TRBJ1-2	CAGQGTNYGYTF	TGTGCCGGACAGGGGACTAACTATGGCTACACCTTC
TRBD1	TRBV11-2	NA	TRBJ1-6	CASSRDSYNSPLHF	TGTGCCAGCAGCCGGGACAGCTATAATTCACCCCTCCACTTT
NA	TRBV18	NA	TRBJ2-7	CASLQGGYRYEQYF	TGTGCCAGCCTACAGGGAGGGTATAGGTACGAGCAGTACTTC
TRBD1	TRBV4-1	NA	TRBJ1-2	CASSHRTGDDGYTF	TGCGCCAGCAGCCACCGGACAGGGGACGATGGCTACACCTTC
NA	TRBV2	NA	TRBJ2-7	CASSELGRGSYEQYF	TGTGCCAGCAGTGAATTAGGACGGGGATCCTACGAGCAGTACTTC
NA	TRBV30	few	TRBJ2-7	CAWSVGPGGKYEQYF	TGTGCCTGGAGTGTAGGACCCGGCGGGAAATACGAGCAGTACTTC
TRBD1	TRBV28	NA	TRBJ1-1	CASSSNPKGATEAFF	TGTGCCAGCAGTTCGAACCCAAAGGGGGCCACTGAAGCTTTCTTT
TRBD2	TRBV27	once	TRBJ2-2	CASRRRGSGDSNTGELFF	TGTGCCAGCCGCCGACGGGGTAGCGGGGACTCGAACACCGGGGAGCTGTTTTTT
NA	TRBV12-5	NA	TRBJ2-3	CASGLAPGTDTQYF	TGTGCTAGTGGTTTGGCCCCGGGCACAGATACGCAGTATTTT
TRBD1	TRBV19	once	TRBJ1-4	CASSLEPLTGRREKLFF	TGTGCCAGTAGTCTCGAACCTTTGACAGGGAGAAGGGAAAAACTGTTTTTT
NA	TRBV27	NA	TRBJ1-2	CASSKTGSANYGYTF	TGTGCCAGCAGTAAGACAGGATCGGCTAACTATGGCTACACCTTC
NA	TRBV19	NA	TRBJ1-4	CASSILAGREKLFF	TGTGCCAGTAGTATTCTGGCAGGGAGGGAAAAACTGTTTTTT
NA	TRBV5-8	many	TRBJ1-5	CASRRAGNQPQHF	TGTGCCAGCAGGAGGGCGGGCAATCAGCCCCAGCATTTT
NA	TRBV5-1	NA	TRBJ2-7	CASSLGPGMDYEQYF	TGCGCCAGCAGCTTGGGACCGGGGATGGACTACGAGCAGTACTTC
TRBD1	TRBV7-3	NA	TRBJ2-3	CASSSKTGMTDTQYF	TGTGCCAGCAGCTCGAAGACAGGGATGACAGATACGCAGTATTTT
TRBD1	TRBV6-5	NA	TRBJ1-5	CASSWTGVSNQPQHF	TGTGCCAGCAGTTGGACAGGGGTAAGCAATCAGCCCCAGCATTTT
TRBD1	TRBV11-2	once	TRBJ1-1	CASSIGGRRAEAFF	TGTGCCAGCAGTATAGGGGGCAGACGGGCTGAAGCTTTCTTT
TRBD1	TRBV24-1	NA	TRBJ1-5	CATSEQGVGPQHF	TGTGCCACCAGTGAGCAGGGGGTAGGGCCCCAGCATTTT
TRBD1	TRBV18	few	TRBJ1-4	CASGQGPDEKLFF	TGTGCCAGCGGACAGGGACCCGATGAAAAACTGTTTTTT
NA	TRBV27	NA	TRBJ2-7	CASAHSSYEQYF	TGTGCCAGCGCGCACAGCTCCTACGAGCAGTACTTC
NA	TRBV6-5	few	TRBJ1-2	CASPRACYGYTF	TGTGCCAGCCCGCGCGCATGCTATGGCTACACCTTC
TRBD2	TRBV2	NA	TRBJ2-1	CATPFVSRGAYNEQFF	TGTGCCACCCCTTTTGTCTCGCGGGGGGCTTACAATGAGCAGTTCTTC
NA	TRBV7-2	NA	TRBJ2-3	CASSKQGTWTDTQYF	TGTGCCAGCAGCAAACAGGGGACTTGGACAGATACGCAGTATTTT
TRBD1	TRBV5-1	NA	TRBJ2-7	CASSLLTGQGNEQYF	TGCGCCAGCAGCTTATTGACGGGACAGGGCAACGAGCAGTACTTC
TRBD1	TRBV7-8	NA	TRBJ2-7	CASSLQPGTAYEQYF	TGTGCCAGCAGCTTACAACCCGGGACAGCCTACGAGCAGTACTTC
NA	TRBV5-1	NA	TRBJ1-4	CASSFGGTGEKLFF	TGCGCCAGCAGCTTTGGGGGGACGGGCGAAAAACTGTTTTTT
TRBD1	TRBV18	NA	TRBJ1-2	CASSRDSANYGYTF	TGTGCCAGCTCACGGGACAGCGCTAACTATGGCTACACCTTC
NA	TRBV4-2	once	TRBJ1-3	CASSSRGEKGTGNTIYF	TGTGCCAGCAGCTCCCGGGGTGAGAAAGGGACTGGAAACACCATATATTTT
TRBD2	TRBV7-3	NA	TRBJ2-6	CASSTLAGGSGANVLTF	TGTGCCAGCAGCACCCTAGCGGGGGGCTCTGGGGCCAACGTCCTGACTTTC
NA	TRBV3-1/TRBV3-2	NA	TRBJ2-1	CASSQFLSGLGGQFF	TGTGCCAGCAGCCAGTTTTTGAGCGGTTTAGGGGGGCAGTTCTTC
TRBD1	TRBV5-1	NA	TRBJ2-3	CASGGQGAPDTQYF	TGCGCCAGCGGGGGACAGGGGGCCCCAGATACGCAGTATTTT
NA	TRBV18	few	TRBJ2-2	CASSLSVMANTGELFF	TGTGCCAGCTCACTGTCAGTGATGGCGAACACCGGGGAGCTGTTTTTT
NA	TRBV9	NA	TRBJ2-3	CASSGPDTQYF	TGTGCCAGCAGCGGGCCAGATACGCAGTATTTT
NA	TRBV6-5	NA	TRBJ2-1	CASRTGMDLFF	TGTGCCAGCAGGACCGGGATGGATCTCTTCTTC